Presented here are 8 T cell receptor beta chains from one specimen sequenced in a study of T cells in Graves' hyperthyroidism and ophthalmopathy. TCR beta CDR3 sequences were amplified from RNA transcripts. Using the HTBI primer set, a first-round RT-PCR was run on the TCR CDR3. One entry per CDR3 protein, called by TCRdb with MiXCR from the multiplex PCR reads. The table lists a few hundred thousand distinct CDR3 sequences, about a sixth of them singletons. The sample taken for sequencing was blood. The receptors here all came from a woman between 25 and 40 years old with Graves' hyperthyroidism.

Many counts were recorded for this clonotype. The chain couples TRBV2 to TRBJ2-1; 8 bases map to TRBD1. CDR3 length: 16 amino acids. The germline gives CDR1 SNHLY, CDR2 FYNNEI. The V segment lost 6 bases and the J segment 1 base; nucleotides outside the gene matches: 8. The CDR3 DNA sequence: TGTGCCAGCAGATCGGACAGGGTGAGATCCTACAATGAGCAGTTCTTC. It specifies CASRSDRVRSYNEQFF.

The chain joins TRBV24-1 to TRBJ2-1; 8 bases map to TRBD2. This CDR3 spans 18 amino acids. V was pared by 4 bases and J by 0 bases, with 10 bases of the junction left unmatched. Germline V gene data show CDR1 as KGHDR and CDR2 as SFDVKD. The CDR3 reads CATSDPSGLAHSYNEQFF. CDR3 DNA: TGTGCCACCAGTGACCCTAGCGGGCTGGCCCACTCCTACAATGAGCAGTTCTTC.

This clonotype was picked up many times. The V and J genes are TRBV11-2 and TRBJ2-7, with TRBD2 as a possible D gene (6 bases). Looked up from germline, CDR1 is SGHAT and CDR2 is FQNNGV. Trimming took off 2 bases at V and 2 bases at J, with 10 bases between the two ends. The CDR3 contains 14 residues. The CDR3 nucleotides are TGTGCCAGCAGCTTATTGGCGGGAACCTACGAGCAGTACTTC. Translation: CASSLLAGTYEQYF.

The chain combines TRBV6-1 with TRBJ2-7, with TRBD1 matching 9 bases. V dropped 5 bases and J dropped 2; count of bases not matched to a gene: 7. CDR1 is MNHNS and CDR2 is SASEGT in the germline V gene. This CDR3 is 15 amino acids long. The CDR3 nucleotides read TGTGCCAGCAGTATGGGACAGGGAGACACCTACGAGCAGTACTTC. Translation: CASSMGQGDTYEQYF.

V usage is TRBV20-1 and J usage is TRBJ1-3; the match to TRBD1 covers 9 bases. The CDR3 sequence is 16 residues long. Looked up from germline, CDR1 is DFQATT and CDR2 is SNEGSKA (reference sequence). After removal of 6 bases from V and 0 bases from J, the junction contained 9 bases not matched to a gene. DNA of the CDR3: TGCAGTGCCCCGGACAGGGGATTCCTCTCTGGAAACACCATATATTTT. This encodes CSAPDRGFLSGNTIYF.

This clonotype was found many times. The genes are TRBV20-1 and TRBJ2-1, with 12 bases matching TRBD2. This CDR3 spans 15 amino acids. Per germline, CDR1 DFQATT and CDR2 SNEGSKA (reference sequence). The trim removed 5 bases at V and 9 bases at J, leaving 11 bases unmatched. The CDR3 spells CSALRTSGIWGEQFF. DNA of the CDR3: TGCAGTGCTCTACGGACTAGCGGGATCTGGGGTGAGCAGTTCTTC.

This clonotype was observed at least ten times. The chain uses TRBV9 and TRBJ2-7, with 7 bases fitting TRBD1. The CDR3 loop spans 16 amino acids. V shed 0 bases, J shed 0 bases, and the junction held 6 bases outside the gene matches. Germline values: CDR1 SGDLS, CDR2 YYNGEE. The CDR3 DNA reads TGTGCCAGCAGCGTAGGGACAGGCCCGAGCTCCTACGAGCAGTACTTC. It translates to CASSVGTGPSSYEQYF.

This rearrangement joins TRBV7-3 to TRBJ1-4; D is perhaps TRBD1 (6 bases). This CDR3 spans 19 amino acids. The ends were cut back, 1 base at V and 3 bases at J, with 21 bases in the middle. The germline CDR1 and CDR2 sequences are SGHTA and FQGTGA. CDR3 in amino acids: CASSLIGGGDLAPNEKLFF. In nucleotides, the CDR3 is TGTGCCAGCAGCTTAATAGGGGGGGGAGACCTTGCACCTAATGAAAAACTGTTTTTT. Together with reference TRBV7-3 and TRBJ1-4, the CDR3 gives the full variable domain: GAGVSQTPSNKVTEKGKYVELRCDPISGHTALYWYRQSLGQGPEFLIYFQGTGAADDSGLPNDRFFAVRPEGSVSTLKIQRTERGDSAVYLCASSLIGGGDLAPNEKLFFGSGTQLSVL.